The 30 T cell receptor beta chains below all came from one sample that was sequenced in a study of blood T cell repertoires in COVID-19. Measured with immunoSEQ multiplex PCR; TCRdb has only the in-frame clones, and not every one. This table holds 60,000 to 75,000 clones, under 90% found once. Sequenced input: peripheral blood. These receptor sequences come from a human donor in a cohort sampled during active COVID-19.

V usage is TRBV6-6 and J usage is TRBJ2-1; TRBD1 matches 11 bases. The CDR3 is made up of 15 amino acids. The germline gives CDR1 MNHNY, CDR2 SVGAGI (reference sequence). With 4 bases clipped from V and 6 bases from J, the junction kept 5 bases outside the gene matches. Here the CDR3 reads CASSFGQGAGNEQFF. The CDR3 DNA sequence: TGTGCCAGCAGTTTCGGACAGGGGGCAGGCAATGAGCAGTTCTTC.

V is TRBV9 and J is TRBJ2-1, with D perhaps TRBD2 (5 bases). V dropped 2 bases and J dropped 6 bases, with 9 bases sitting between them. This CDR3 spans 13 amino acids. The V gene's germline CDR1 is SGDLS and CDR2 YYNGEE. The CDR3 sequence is CASSVSRGNEQFF. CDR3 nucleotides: TGTGCCAGCAGCGTCTCCCGGGGCAATGAGCAGTTCTTC.

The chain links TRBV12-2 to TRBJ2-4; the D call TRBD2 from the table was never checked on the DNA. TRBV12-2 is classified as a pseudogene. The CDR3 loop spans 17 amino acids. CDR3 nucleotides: TGTGCAAGTCGCTTAACGATAGGTAGGCGGGCCAAAAACATTCAGTACTTC. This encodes CASRLTIGRRAKNIQYF.

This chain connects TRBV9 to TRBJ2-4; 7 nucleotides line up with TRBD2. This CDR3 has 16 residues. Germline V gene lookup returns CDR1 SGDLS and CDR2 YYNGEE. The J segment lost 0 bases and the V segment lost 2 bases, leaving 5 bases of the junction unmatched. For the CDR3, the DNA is TGTGCCAGCAGCGTGGGGGAGGGACTAGCCAAAAACATTCAGTACTTC. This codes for CASSVGEGLAKNIQYF.

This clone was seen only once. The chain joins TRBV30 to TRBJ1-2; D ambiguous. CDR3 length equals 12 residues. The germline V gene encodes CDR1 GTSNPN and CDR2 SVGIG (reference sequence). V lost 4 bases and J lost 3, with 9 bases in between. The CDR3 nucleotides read TGTGCCTGGACTGCACTCTACTATGGCTACACCTTC. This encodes CAWTALYYGYTF.

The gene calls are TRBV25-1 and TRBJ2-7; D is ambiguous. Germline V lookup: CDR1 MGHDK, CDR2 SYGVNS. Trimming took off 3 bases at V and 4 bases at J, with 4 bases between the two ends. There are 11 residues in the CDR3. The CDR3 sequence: CASSESYEQYF. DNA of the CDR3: TGTGCCAGCAGTGAGAGTTACGAGCAGTACTTC.

For the CDR3, the DNA is TGTGCCACCAGCAGTCAGGGCGGCAATGAGCAGTTCTTC. It translates to CATSSQGGNEQFF. The genes are TRBV15 and TRBJ2-1; the D gene is possibly TRBD1 (5 bases). Germline lookup yields CDR1 LNHNV and CDR2 YYDKDF (reference sequence). The CDR3 is made up of 13 amino acids. V dropped 3 bases and J dropped 6 bases, with 9 bases sitting between them.

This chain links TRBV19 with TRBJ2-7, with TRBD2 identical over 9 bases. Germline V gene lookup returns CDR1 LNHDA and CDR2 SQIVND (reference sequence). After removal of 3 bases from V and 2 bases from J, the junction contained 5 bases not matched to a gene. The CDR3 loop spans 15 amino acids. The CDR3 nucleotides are TGTGCCAGTAGTATCGTATCTAGCGGGACCTACGAGCAGTACTTC. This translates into CASSIVSSGTYEQYF. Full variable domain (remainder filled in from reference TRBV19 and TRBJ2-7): DGGITQSPKYLFRKEGQNVTLSCEQNLNHDAMYWYRQDPGQGLRLIYYSQIVNDFQKGDIAEGYSVSREKKESFPLTVTSAQKNPTAFYLCASSIVSSGTYEQYFGPGTRLTVT.

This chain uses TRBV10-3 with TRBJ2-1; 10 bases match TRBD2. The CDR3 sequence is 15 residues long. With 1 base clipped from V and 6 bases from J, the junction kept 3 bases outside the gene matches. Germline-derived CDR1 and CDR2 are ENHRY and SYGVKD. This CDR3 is CAISEWASGGNEQFF. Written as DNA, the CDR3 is TGTGCCATCAGTGAGTGGGCTAGCGGGGGCAATGAGCAGTTCTTC.

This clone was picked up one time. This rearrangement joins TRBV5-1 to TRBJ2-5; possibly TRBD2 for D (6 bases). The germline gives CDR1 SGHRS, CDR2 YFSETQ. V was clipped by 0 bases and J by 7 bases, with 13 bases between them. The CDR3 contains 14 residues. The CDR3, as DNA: TGCGCCAGCAGCTTGGGTAGGGAGGTCGTGACCCAGTACTTC. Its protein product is CASSLGREVVTQYF. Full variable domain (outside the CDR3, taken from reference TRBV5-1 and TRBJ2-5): KAGVTQTPRYLIKTRGQQVTLSCSPISGHRSVSWYQQTPGQGLQFLFEYFSETQRNKGNFPGRFSGRQFSNSRSEMNVSTLELGDSALYLCASSLGREVVTQYFGPGTRLLVL.

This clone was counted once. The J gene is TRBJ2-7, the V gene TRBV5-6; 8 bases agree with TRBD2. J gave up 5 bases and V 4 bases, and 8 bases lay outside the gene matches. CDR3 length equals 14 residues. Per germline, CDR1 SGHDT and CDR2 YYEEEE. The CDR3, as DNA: TGTGCCAGCAGCCCGAACCCGGGACTAGACGAGCAGTACTTC. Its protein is CASSPNPGLDEQYF.

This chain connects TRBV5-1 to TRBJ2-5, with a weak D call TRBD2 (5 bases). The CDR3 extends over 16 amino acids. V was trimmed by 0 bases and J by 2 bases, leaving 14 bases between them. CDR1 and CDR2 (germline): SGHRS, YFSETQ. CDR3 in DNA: TGCGCCAGCAGCTTGGCCAACTCGGGGATTCAAGAGACCCAGTACTTC. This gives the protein CASSLANSGIQETQYF.

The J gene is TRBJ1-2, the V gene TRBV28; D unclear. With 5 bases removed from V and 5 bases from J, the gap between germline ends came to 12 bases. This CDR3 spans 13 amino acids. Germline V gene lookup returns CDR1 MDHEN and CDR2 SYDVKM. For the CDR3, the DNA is TGTGCCAGCAGTCAGAGGAATCTGTATGGCTACACCTTC. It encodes CASSQRNLYGYTF.

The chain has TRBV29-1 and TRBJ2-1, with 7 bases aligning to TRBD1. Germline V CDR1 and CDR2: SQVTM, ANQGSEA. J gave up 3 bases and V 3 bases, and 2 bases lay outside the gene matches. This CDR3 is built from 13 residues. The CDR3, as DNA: TGCAGCGTTGAGAGGGGGCTCTACAATGAGCAGTTCTTC. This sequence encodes CSVERGLYNEQFF.

The CDR3 reads CASSFSGPEAFF. DNA of the CDR3: TGCGCCAGCAGCTTTTCAGGGCCTGAAGCTTTCTTT. V is TRBV5-1 and J is TRBJ1-1; D might be TRBD1 (5 bases). CDR3 length: 12 residues. V gave up 2 bases and J gave up 6 bases, with 8 bases separating them. The germline gives CDR1 SGHRS, CDR2 YFSETQ.

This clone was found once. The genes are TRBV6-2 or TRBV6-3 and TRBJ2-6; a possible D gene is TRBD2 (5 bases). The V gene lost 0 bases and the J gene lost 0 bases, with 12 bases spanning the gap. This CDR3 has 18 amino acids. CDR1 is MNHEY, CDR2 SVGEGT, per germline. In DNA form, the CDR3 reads TGTGCCAGCAGTTACTCGGAGGTATGGGGCTCTGGGGCCAACGTCCTGACTTTC. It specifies CASSYSEVWGSGANVLTF.

The CDR3 sequence is CASSKNKGNNSPLHF. In DNA form, the CDR3 reads TGTGCCAGCAGCAAAAATAAGGGGAATAATTCACCCCTCCACTTT. The chain couples TRBV21-1 to TRBJ1-6; the D call in the table, TRBD1, was not verified against the DNA. TRBV21-1 is a documented pseudogene. The CDR3 loop spans 15 amino acids.

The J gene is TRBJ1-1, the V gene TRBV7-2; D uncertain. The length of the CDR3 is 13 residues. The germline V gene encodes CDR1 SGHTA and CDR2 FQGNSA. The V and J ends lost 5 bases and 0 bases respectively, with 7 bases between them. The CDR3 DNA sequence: TGTGCCAGCAGCCCCTTCGTGAACACTGAAGCTTTCTTT. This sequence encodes CASSPFVNTEAFF.

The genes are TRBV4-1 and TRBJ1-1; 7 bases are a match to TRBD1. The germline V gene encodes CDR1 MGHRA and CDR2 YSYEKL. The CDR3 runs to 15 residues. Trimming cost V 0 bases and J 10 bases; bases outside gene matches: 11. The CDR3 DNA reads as TGCGCCAGCAGCCAAGACCTGACAGCCCACAGGGGAGCTTTCTTT. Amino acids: CASSQDLTAHRGAFF.

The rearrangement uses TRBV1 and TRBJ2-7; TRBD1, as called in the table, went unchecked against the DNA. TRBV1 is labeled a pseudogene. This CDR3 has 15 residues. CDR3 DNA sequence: TGCACCAGCAGCCAAGAGGGCTCAACAGGGATAGAGCAGTACTTC. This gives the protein CTSSQEGSTGIEQYF.

The chain's CDR3 is CASSQVEGNEQFF. In DNA form, the CDR3 reads TGTGCCAGCAGCCAGGTTGAGGGCAATGAGCAGTTCTTC. The rearrangement joins TRBV14 to TRBJ2-1, with D perhaps matching TRBD2 (5 bases). The V and J ends lost 3 bases and 6 bases respectively, with 9 bases between them. There are 13 residues in the CDR3. Per germline, CDR1 SGHDN and CDR2 FVKESK.

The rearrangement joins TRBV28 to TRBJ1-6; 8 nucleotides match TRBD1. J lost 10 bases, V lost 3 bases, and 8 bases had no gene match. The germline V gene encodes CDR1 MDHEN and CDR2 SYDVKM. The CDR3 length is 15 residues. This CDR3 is CASSFRQGFASPLHF. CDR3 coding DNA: TGTGCCAGCAGTTTCAGACAGGGGTTTGCATCACCCCTCCACTTT.

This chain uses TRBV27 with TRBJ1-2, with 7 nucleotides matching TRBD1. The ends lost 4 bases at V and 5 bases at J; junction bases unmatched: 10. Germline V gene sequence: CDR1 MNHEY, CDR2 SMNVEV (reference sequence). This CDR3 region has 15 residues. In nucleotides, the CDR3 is TGTGCCAGCAGTTCACTACAGGGGCCGCATTATGGCTACACCTTC. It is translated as CASSSLQGPHYGYTF.

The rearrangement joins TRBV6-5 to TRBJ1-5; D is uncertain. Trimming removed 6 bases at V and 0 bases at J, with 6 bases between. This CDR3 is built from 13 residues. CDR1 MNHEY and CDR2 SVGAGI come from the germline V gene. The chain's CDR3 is CASSAYSNQPQHF. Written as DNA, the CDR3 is TGTGCCAGCAGCGCCTATAGCAATCAGCCCCAGCATTTT.

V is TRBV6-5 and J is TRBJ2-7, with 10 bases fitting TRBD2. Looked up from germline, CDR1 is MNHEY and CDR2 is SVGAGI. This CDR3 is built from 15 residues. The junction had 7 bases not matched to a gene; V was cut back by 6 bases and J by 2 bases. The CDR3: CASRSSGSSAYEQYF. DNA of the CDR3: TGTGCCAGCAGGTCTAGCGGGAGTTCCGCCTACGAGCAGTACTTC.

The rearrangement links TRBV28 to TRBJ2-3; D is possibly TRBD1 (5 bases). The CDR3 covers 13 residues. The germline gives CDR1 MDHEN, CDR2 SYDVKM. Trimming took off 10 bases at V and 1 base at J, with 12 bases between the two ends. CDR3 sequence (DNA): TGTGCCAAACAGGAGAGAGGCACAGATACGCAGTATTTT. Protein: CAKQERGTDTQYF.

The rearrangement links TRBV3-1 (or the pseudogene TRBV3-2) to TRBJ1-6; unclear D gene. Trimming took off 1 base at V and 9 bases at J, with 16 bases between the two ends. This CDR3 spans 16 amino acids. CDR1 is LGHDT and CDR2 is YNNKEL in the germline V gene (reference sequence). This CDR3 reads CASSQVSRRSGSPLHF. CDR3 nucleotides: TGTGCCAGCAGCCAAGTATCACGAAGAAGCGGTTCACCCCTCCACTTT.

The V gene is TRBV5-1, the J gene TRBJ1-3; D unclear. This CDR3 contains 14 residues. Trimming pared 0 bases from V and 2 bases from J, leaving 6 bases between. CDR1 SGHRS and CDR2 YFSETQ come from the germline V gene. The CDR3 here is CASSLGRTGNTIYF. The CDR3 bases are TGCGCCAGCAGCTTGGGGCGGACTGGAAACACCATATATTTT.

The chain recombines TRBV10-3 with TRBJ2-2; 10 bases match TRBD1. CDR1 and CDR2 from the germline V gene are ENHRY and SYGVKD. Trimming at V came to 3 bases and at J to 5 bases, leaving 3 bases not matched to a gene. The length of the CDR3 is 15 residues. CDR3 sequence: CAISEGTGETGELFF. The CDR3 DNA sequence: TGTGCCATCAGTGAAGGGACAGGGGAAACCGGGGAGCTGTTTTTT.

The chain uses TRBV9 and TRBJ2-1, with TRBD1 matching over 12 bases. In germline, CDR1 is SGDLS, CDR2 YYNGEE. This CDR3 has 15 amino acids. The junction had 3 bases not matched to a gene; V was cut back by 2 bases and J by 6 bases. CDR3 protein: CASSVGTGGFNEQFF. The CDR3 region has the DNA TGTGCCAGCAGCGTTGGGACAGGGGGCTTCAATGAGCAGTTCTTC.